These 4 T cell receptor beta chains share one sample of origin, sequenced in a study of OX40 agonist ivuxolimab in advanced cancers. Assay used: immunoSEQ multiplex PCR; TCRdb lists only in-frame clones, some missing. The table records about 49,000 clones, 75% to 90% of them present only once. The sample was CD4+ or CD8+ T cells sorted from blood, taken in a trial of the OX40 agonist ivuxolimab. These receptors were taken from an adult with an advanced solid tumor such as melanoma, head and neck, liver or kidney cancer.

This clone was seen only a few times. The chain combines TRBV27 with TRBJ1-4, with D possibly matching TRBD1 (5 bases). The CDR3 is 15 amino acids. Germline V gene sequence: CDR1 MNHEY, CDR2 SMNVEV (reference sequence). V gave up 4 bases and J gave up 4 bases, with 13 bases separating them. The CDR3 region is CASSSGTTNNEKLFF. The CDR3 nucleotides are TGTGCCAGCAGTTCAGGGACCACCAATAATGAAAAACTGTTTTTT.

The J gene is TRBJ2-7, the V gene TRBV27; 10 bases agree with TRBD1. The CDR3 length is 14 residues. The germline V gene encodes CDR1 MNHEY and CDR2 SMNVEV (reference sequence). V lost 5 bases and J lost 4; bases outside the gene matches: 5. The CDR3 here is CASSPGQGGYEQYF. The CDR3 DNA sequence: TGTGCCAGCAGTCCCGGACAGGGGGGATACGAGCAGTACTTC.

The chain combines TRBV2 with TRBJ2-5; TRBD1 is a possible D gene (5 bases). The germline CDR1 and CDR2 sequences are SNHLY and FYNNEI. The ends were cut back, 6 bases at V and 0 bases at J, with 14 bases in the middle. The CDR3 sequence is 15 residues long. CDR3 in amino acids: CASSLGVGYQETQYF. The CDR3 bases are TGTGCCAGCAGCTTAGGGGTTGGGTACCAAGAGACCCAGTACTTC.

The V gene is TRBV4-3, the J gene TRBJ1-1; tentative D call: TRBD1 (5 bases). V lost 0 bases and J lost 2, with 13 bases in between. This CDR3 has 16 amino acids. The V gene's germline CDR1 is LGHNA and CDR2 YSLEER. In DNA form, the CDR3 reads TGCGCCAGCAGCCAAGATTGGAGGGGAACCAACACTGAAGCTTTCTTT. Its protein is CASSQDWRGTNTEAFF.